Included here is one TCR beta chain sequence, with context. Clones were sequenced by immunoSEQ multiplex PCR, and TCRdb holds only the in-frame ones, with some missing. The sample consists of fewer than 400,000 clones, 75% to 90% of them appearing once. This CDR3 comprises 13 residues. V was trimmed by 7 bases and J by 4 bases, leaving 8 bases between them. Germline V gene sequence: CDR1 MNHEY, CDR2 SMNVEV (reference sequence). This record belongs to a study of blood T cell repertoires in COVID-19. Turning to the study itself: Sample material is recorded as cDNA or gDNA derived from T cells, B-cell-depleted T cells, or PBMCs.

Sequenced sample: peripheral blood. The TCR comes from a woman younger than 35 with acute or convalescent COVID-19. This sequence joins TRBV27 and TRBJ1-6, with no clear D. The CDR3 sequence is CASTVSYNSPLHF. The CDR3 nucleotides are TGTGCCAGCACGGTCTCGTATAATTCACCCCTCCACTTT.